The source of this T cell receptor (beta chain) is a study of T cell repertoires in cytomegalovirus infection. As for the study in general: TCR beta signatures that were public indicated CMV infection and matching HLA type.

The CDR3 runs 14 residues. From germline, CDR1 is MDHEN and CDR2 SYDVKM. The V and J ends lost 5 bases and 9 bases respectively, with 16 bases between them. This clonotype came up many times. Its antigen is undetermined. Using its own MiXCR run on the reads, TCRdb lists one record per CDR3 protein. The table records about 200,000 distinct CDR3 sequences, approximately 9.6% of them present only once. The study, taken as a whole, reports: CMV-specific TCR beta clonotypes restricted by HLA-C dominated the ex vivo response. Cumulated frequencies of public TCR beta families served to identify carriers of CMV plus the relevant HLA.

The material sequenced was PBMCs. The chain uses TRBV28 and TRBJ1-4; weak D call: TRBD1 (5 bases). This TCR derives from a human donor in good health (CMV status not recorded). Some clones in this sample may be carry-over from other donors' samples. This CDR3 reads CASSRIRGVQKLFF. CDR3 DNA sequence: TGTGCCAGCAGTCGAATCCGGGGGGTCCAAAAACTGTTTTTT.